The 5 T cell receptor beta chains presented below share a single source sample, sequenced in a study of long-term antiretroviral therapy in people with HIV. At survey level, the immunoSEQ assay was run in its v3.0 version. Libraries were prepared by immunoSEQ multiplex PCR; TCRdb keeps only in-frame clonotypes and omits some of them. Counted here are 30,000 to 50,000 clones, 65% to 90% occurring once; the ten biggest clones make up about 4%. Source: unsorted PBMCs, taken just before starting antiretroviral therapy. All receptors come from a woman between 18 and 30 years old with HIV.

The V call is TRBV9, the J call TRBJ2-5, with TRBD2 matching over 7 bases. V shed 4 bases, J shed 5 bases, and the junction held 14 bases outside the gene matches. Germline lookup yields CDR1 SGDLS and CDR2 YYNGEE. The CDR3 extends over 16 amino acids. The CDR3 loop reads CASSPRGELLGETQYF. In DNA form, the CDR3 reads TGTGCCAGCAGCCCACGGGGGGAGTTGTTAGGGGAGACCCAGTACTTC.

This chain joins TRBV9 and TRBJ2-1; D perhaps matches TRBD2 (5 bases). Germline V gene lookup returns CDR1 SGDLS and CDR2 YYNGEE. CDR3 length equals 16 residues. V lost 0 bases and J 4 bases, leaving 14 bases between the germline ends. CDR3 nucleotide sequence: TGTGCCAGCAGCGTAGCCCAGCGGACCAGATACAATGAGCAGTTCTTC. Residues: CASSVAQRTRYNEQFF.

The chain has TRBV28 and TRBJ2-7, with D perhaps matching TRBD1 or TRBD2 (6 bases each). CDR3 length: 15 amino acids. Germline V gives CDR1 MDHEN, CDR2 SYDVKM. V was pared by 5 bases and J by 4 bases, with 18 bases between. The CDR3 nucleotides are TGTGCCAGCAGTACCTTACGGGGGCCTACATACGAGCAGTACTTC. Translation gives CASSTLRGPTYEQYF.

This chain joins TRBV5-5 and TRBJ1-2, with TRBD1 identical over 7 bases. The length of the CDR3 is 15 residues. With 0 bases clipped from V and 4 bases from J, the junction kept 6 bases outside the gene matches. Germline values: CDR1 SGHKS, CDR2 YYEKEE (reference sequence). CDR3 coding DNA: TGTGCCAGCAGCTTGGCAGGGGGAGCGACCTATGGCTACACCTTC. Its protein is CASSLAGGATYGYTF.

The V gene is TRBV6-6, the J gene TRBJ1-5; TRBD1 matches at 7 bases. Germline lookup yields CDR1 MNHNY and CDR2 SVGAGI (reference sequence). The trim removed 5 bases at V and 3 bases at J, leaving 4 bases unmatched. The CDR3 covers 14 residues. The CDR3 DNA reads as TGTGCCAGCAGTCTCGGACAGGCCAATCAGCCCCAGCATTTT. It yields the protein CASSLGQANQPQHF.